This T cell receptor beta chain came from a study of T and B cells in COVID-19 patients. TRB rearrangements were amplified by multiplex PCR with BIOMED2 TRB-A/B primers. TCRdb reanalysed the multiplex PCR reads using MiXCR and keeps one entry per CDR3 protein. The table has nearly 15,000 distinct CDR3 sequences, 25% to 30% seen once. The CDR3 is 11 amino acids. V lost 5 bases, J lost 4 bases, and 6 bases lay in between. Germline CDR1 is MNHEY and CDR2 is SMNVEV (reference sequence). Each TRB amplification used roughly 220-550 ng of genomic DNA from blood. At least ten counts were recorded for this clonotype.

The rearrangement uses TRBV27 and TRBJ2-7, with D unresolved. The sequence was obtained from a human donor who had recovered from COVID-19. Sequencing input: blood. Here the CDR3 reads CASSTNYEQYF. The CDR3 DNA follows: TGTGCCAGCAGTACGAATTACGAGCAGTACTTC.